This entry features one T cell receptor beta chain sequence. This table comes from immunoSEQ multiplex PCR, and its TCRdb copy is limited to in-frame clones, with some not included. The table includes just under 55,000 clones, roughly three quarters detected once. These data originate in a study of OX40 agonist ivuxolimab in advanced cancers. The clonotype originates from an adult with an advanced solid tumor such as melanoma, head and neck, liver or kidney cancer. The specimen comprised CD4+ or CD8+ T cells sorted from blood, sampled in a trial of the OX40 agonist ivuxolimab.

The CDR3 DNA is TGTGCCAGCAGTGCTCAGGGGTTGATGGACAATGAGCAGTTCTTC. Encoded protein: CASSAQGLMDNEQFF. The chain combines TRBV6-1 with TRBJ2-1, with D possibly matching TRBD1 (6 bases). With 4 bases removed from V and 5 bases from J, the gap between germline ends came to 15 bases. The CDR3 covers 15 residues. In germline, CDR1 is MNHNS, CDR2 SASEGT.